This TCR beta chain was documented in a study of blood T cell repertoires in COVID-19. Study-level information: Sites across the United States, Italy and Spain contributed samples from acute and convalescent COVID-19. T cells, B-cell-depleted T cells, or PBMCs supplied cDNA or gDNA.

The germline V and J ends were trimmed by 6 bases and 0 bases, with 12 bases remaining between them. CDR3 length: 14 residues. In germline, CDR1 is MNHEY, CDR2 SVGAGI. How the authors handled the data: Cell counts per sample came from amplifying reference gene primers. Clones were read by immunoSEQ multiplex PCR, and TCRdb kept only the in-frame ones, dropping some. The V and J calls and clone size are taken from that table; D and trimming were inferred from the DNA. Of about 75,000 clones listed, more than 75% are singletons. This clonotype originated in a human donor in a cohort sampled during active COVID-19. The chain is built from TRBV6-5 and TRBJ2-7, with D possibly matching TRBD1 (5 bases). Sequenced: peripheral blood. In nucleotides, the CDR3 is TGTGCCAGCAGCCCACGGACATTCTCCTACGAGCAGTACTTC. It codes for CASSPRTFSYEQYF.